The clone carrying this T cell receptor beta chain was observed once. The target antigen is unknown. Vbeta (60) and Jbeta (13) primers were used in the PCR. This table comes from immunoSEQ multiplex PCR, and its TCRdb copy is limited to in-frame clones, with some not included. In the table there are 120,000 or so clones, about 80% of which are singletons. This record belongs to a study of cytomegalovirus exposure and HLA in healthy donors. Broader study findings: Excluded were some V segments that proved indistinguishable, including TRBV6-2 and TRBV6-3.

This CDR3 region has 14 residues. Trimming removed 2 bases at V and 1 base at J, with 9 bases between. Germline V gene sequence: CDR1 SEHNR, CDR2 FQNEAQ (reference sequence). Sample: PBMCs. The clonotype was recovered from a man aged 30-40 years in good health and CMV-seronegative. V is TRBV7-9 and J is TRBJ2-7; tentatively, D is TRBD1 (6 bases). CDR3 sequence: CASSLNTGSYEQYF. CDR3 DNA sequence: TGTGCCAGCAGCTTAAATACAGGGTCCTACGAGCAGTACTTC.